The 20 T cell receptor beta chains listed next were all sequenced from one sample in a study of blood T cell repertoires in COVID-19 (dated by TCRdb to 2020 to 2022). Library creation used the immunoSEQ multiplex PCR assay. In TCRdb, the immuneACCESS table is reduced to in-frame sequences with V and J assigned. These tables do not hold every clone; where another copy was compared, an unresolved V gene accounts for under half, and the others remain unexplained. This sample lists some 140,000 clones; approximately 80% were detected once. The ten biggest clones cover around 3% of the sample. The material sequenced was peripheral blood. These receptors were taken from a woman at least 80 years old with acute or convalescent COVID-19.

The chain couples TRBV5-1 to TRBJ1-4, with TRBD1 as a possible D gene (5 bases). The ends were cut back, 0 bases at V and 0 bases at J, with 12 bases in the middle. The CDR3 consists of 17 residues. The V gene's germline CDR1 is SGHRS and CDR2 YFSETQ. CDR3 in DNA: TGCGCCAGCAGCTTGGAAACACTGACAGCAACTAATGAAAAACTGTTTTTT. It codes for CASSLETLTATNEKLFF. The whole variable domain, filled in from reference TRBV5-1 and TRBJ1-4, reads KAGVTQTPRYLIKTRGQQVTLSCSPISGHRSVSWYQQTPGQGLQFLFEYFSETQRNKGNFPGRFSGRQFSNSRSEMNVSTLELGDSALYLCASSLETLTATNEKLFFGSGTQLSVL.

CDR3 DNA: TGTGCCAGCAGCTCACAGGGGGCGGGTAATGAGCAGTTCTTC. Translating it yields CASSSQGAGNEQFF. This chain connects TRBV7-3 to TRBJ2-1, with 9 bases aligning to TRBD1. The CDR3 is made up of 14 amino acids. In germline, CDR1 is SGHTA, CDR2 FQGTGA. Trimming cost V 4 bases and J 7 bases; bases outside gene matches: 5.

DNA of the CDR3: TGTGCCAGCAGTTTATTCAGCACTGAAGCTTTCTTT. Amino acid sequence: CASSLFSTEAFF. This sequence joins TRBV12-3 or TRBV12-4 and TRBJ1-1; the D is unclear. The CDR3 loop spans 12 amino acids. V lost 2 bases, J lost 4 bases, and 5 bases lay in between.

The V call is TRBV6-2 or TRBV6-3, the J call TRBJ2-3; 16 nucleotides match TRBD2. V dropped 0 bases and J dropped 4; count of bases not matched to a gene: 1. The length of the CDR3 is 17 residues. In germline, CDR1 is MNHEY, CDR2 SVGEGT. The CDR3 sequence is CASSYSGTSGGADTQYF. Here the CDR3 DNA reads TGTGCCAGCAGTTACTCCGGGACTAGCGGGGGGGCAGATACGCAGTATTTT.

CDR3 in DNA: TGTGCCAGCAGCCTTACCTCGACAGGATTTGAAGCTTTCTTT. Protein: CASSLTSTGFEAFF. The chain uses TRBV25-1 and TRBJ1-1, with a weak D call TRBD1 (6 bases). Trimming stripped 6 bases from V and 7 bases from J, with 18 bases between. Germline values: CDR1 MGHDK, CDR2 SYGVNS. This CDR3 contains 14 residues.

This clone came up once. This chain connects TRBV9 to TRBJ2-1; 9 bases fit TRBD2. The germline CDR1 and CDR2 sequences are SGDLS and YYNGEE. This CDR3 is built from 14 residues. Trimming at V came to 6 bases and at J to 6 bases, leaving 7 bases not matched to a gene. The CDR3 sequence: CASNRGGVGNEQFF. The CDR3 DNA reads as TGTGCCAGCAACCGCGGGGGGGTCGGCAATGAGCAGTTCTTC.

The chain carries TRBV2 and TRBJ2-5, with no clear D. Trimming pared 7 bases from V and 5 bases from J, leaving 17 bases between. This CDR3 is built from 14 residues. CDR1 and CDR2 (germline): SNHLY, FYNNEI. In DNA, the CDR3 is TGTGCCAGCAATCAGGCACCAGGTCCGGAGACCCAGTACTTC. This gives the protein CASNQAPGPETQYF.

The rearrangement uses TRBV3-1 (or the pseudogene TRBV3-2) and TRBJ1-2; D uncertain. This CDR3 is 14 amino acids long. CDR1 LGHDT and CDR2 YNNKEL come from the germline V gene (reference sequence). The V gene lost 4 bases and the J gene lost 3 bases, with 12 bases spanning the gap. The CDR3 sequence is CASSPRVLDYGYTF. CDR3 nucleotides: TGTGCCAGCAGCCCGAGGGTCTTGGACTATGGCTACACCTTC.

J is TRBJ1-2 and V is TRBV5-4; 9 nucleotides match TRBD1. This CDR3 is 15 amino acids long. J lost 4 bases, V lost 6 bases, and 10 bases had no gene match. Germline CDR1 and CDR2: SGHNT and YYREEE (reference sequence). CDR3 protein: CASIPGGQGSYGYTF. CDR3 sequence (DNA): TGTGCCAGCATCCCCGGCGGACAGGGGTCCTATGGCTACACCTTC.

The chain joins TRBV7-6 to TRBJ2-1, with a possible D match to TRBD1 (5 bases). Germline-derived CDR1 and CDR2 are SGHVS and FNYEAQ. Trimming removed 2 bases at V and 8 bases at J, with 13 bases between. This CDR3 is built from 14 residues. CDR3 DNA: TGTGCCAGCAGCTTACTAAAGGGGATTGATGAGCAGTTCTTC. It yields the protein CASSLLKGIDEQFF.

This clone has only one observation. The gene calls are TRBV24-1 and TRBJ2-1; the D gene is possibly TRBD1 (8 bases). This CDR3 region has 15 residues. V was shortened by 4 bases and J by 8 bases, with 17 bases between the two germline ends. The germline CDR1 and CDR2 sequences are KGHDR and SFDVKD. In nucleotides, the CDR3 is TGTGCCACCAGTGACAACAGGGGGACTATGGATGAGCAGTTCTTC. This sequence encodes CATSDNRGTMDEQFF.

The chain has TRBV11-3 and TRBJ1-2; D gene ambiguous. Trimming removed 0 bases from V and 5 bases from J, with 4 bases in between. The CDR3 is 12 residues long. Germline V gene lookup returns CDR1 SGHNT and CDR2 YENEEA. The CDR3 bases are TGTGCCAGCAGCTTAGACGGGTATGGCTACACCTTC. It codes for CASSLDGYGYTF.

The V and J genes are TRBV2 and TRBJ2-3; 12 bases agree with TRBD2. Germline V gene sequence: CDR1 SNHLY, CDR2 FYNNEI. This CDR3 spans 16 amino acids. J lost 3 bases, V lost 6 bases, and 7 bases had no gene match. CDR3 nucleotide sequence: TGTGCCAGCAGGGCAGGACTAGCGGGGAGTACAGATACGCAGTATTTT. Translating gives CASRAGLAGSTDTQYF. The full variable domain, completed using reference TRBV2 and TRBJ2-3, is EPEVTQTPSHQVTQMGQEVILRCVPISNHLYFYWYRQILGQKVEFLVSFYNNEISEKSEIFDDQFSVERPDGSNFTLKIRSTKLEDSAMYFCASRAGLAGSTDTQYFGPGTRLTVL.

The chain uses TRBV4-1 and TRBJ1-6; possible D gene TRBD1, 5 bases. Germline CDR1 MGHRA, CDR2 YSYEKL. This CDR3 is built from 18 residues. The V gene lost 4 bases and the J gene lost 1 base, with 17 bases spanning the gap. Here the CDR3 reads CASSLWTRSESYNSPLHF. CDR3 in DNA: TGCGCCAGCAGCCTATGGACAAGATCAGAATCCTATAATTCACCCCTCCACTTT.

This chain uses TRBV11-2 with TRBJ1-1; 12 bases line up with TRBD1. From germline, CDR1 is SGHAT and CDR2 FQNNGV. With V trimmed by 2 bases and J by 3 bases, 7 bases remained unmatched. This CDR3 spans 17 amino acids. The chain's CDR3 is CASSLTPGQGADTEAFF. CDR3 coding DNA: TGTGCCAGCAGCTTAACTCCGGGACAGGGGGCGGACACTGAAGCTTTCTTT.

The V gene is TRBV7-2, the J gene TRBJ1-1; D call uncertain. The length of the CDR3 is 14 residues. V dropped 1 base and J dropped 1 base, with 7 bases sitting between them. The germline CDR1 and CDR2 sequences are SGHTA and FQGNSA. The CDR3 spells CASSLDTRNTEAFF. In nucleotides, the CDR3 is TGTGCCAGCAGCTTAGATACGAGGAACACTGAAGCTTTCTTT.

This chain connects TRBV5-1 to TRBJ1-3; D call uncertain. The CDR3 consists of 15 residues. The V gene lost 4 bases and the J gene lost 2 bases, with 13 bases spanning the gap. From germline, CDR1 is SGHRS and CDR2 YFSETQ. The CDR3 protein is CASSPRAGTGNTIYF. The CDR3 bases are TGCGCCAGCAGCCCACGAGCAGGCACTGGAAACACCATATATTTT.

This sequence joins TRBV19 and TRBJ1-5; 7 bases agree with TRBD1. With V trimmed by 5 bases and J by 7 bases, 11 bases remained unmatched. Germline V lookup: CDR1 LNHDA, CDR2 SQIVND (reference sequence). The length of the CDR3 is 15 residues. CDR3 DNA sequence: TGTGCCAGTAGTCGGACAGGTCAAGATCGGCAGCCCCAGCATTTT. This sequence encodes CASSRTGQDRQPQHF.

The chain links TRBV6-5 to TRBJ1-4; 10 nucleotides line up with TRBD1. Per germline, CDR1 MNHEY and CDR2 SVGAGI. The CDR3 is made up of 15 amino acids. Trimming removed 4 bases from V and 10 bases from J; junction bases left unmatched: 9. CDR3 nucleotides: TGTGCCAGCAGTTCCCCCGACAGGGGGCTCGGAAAACTGTTTTTT. The encoded protein is CASSSPDRGLGKLFF.

The rearrangement joins TRBV11-2 to TRBJ1-4; TRBD1 aligns across 8 bases. Germline loops: CDR1 SGHAT, CDR2 FQNNGV. After removal of 4 bases from V and 10 bases from J, the junction contained 5 bases not matched to a gene. This CDR3 has 13 amino acids. This CDR3 reads CASSSAGGGKLFF. The CDR3 nucleotides are TGTGCCAGCAGCTCGGCAGGGGGCGGAAAACTGTTTTTT.